This passage covers 3 T cell receptor beta chains from one sample sequenced in a study of human T cells and chemical hapten exposure. Blood, whole and unfractionated, served as the source for total RNA extraction. One entry per CDR3 protein, called by TCRdb with MiXCR from the 5' RACE reads. The repertoire holds more than 75,000 distinct CDR3 sequences, with approximately 15% as singletons. These receptor sequences come from a female donor in good health.

This clonotype came up many times. The chain links TRBV20-1 to TRBJ2-7; 7 bases are shared with TRBD1. This CDR3 comprises 14 residues. The junction had 2 bases not matched to a gene; V was cut back by 0 bases and J by 0 bases. CDR1 and CDR2 from the germline V gene are DFQATT and SNEGSKA (reference sequence). DNA of the CDR3: TGCAGTGCTAGAGAGGGGACAGCCTCCTACGAGCAGTACTTC. Translation gives CSAREGTASYEQYF.

The table lists this clonotype with a few counts. This sequence joins TRBV28 and TRBJ1-2; D call uncertain. Germline CDR1 and CDR2: MDHEN and SYDVKM. The germline V and J ends were trimmed by 7 bases and 3 bases, with 21 bases remaining between them. The CDR3 covers 16 residues. The CDR3 protein is CASTLRRTSMDYGYTF. For the CDR3, the DNA is TGTGCCAGCACCCTGAGGAGGACGTCCATGGACTATGGCTACACCTTC.

This clonotype was seen at least ten times. The genes are TRBV11-2 and TRBJ1-2; D is ambiguous. From germline, CDR1 is SGHAT and CDR2 FQNNGV. There are 14 residues in the CDR3. V was clipped by 5 bases and J by 8 bases, with 18 bases between them. The DNA of the CDR3 is TGTGCCAGCAGCCTCCTTGCGGGGTCGGGGGGCTACACCTTC. It specifies CASSLLAGSGGYTF.